The 30 T cell receptor beta chains reported below all come from one sample, sequenced in a study of tumor and adjacent non-tumor tissue in lung cancer listed by TCRdb under 2018. RNA was isolated from bulk unsorted tissue, and RNA quality was assessed with a NanoDrop ND-1000 and an Agilent 2100. Library preparation was by multiplex PCR. This sample was sequenced with an Illumina HiSeq 2500. TCRbeta libraries were constructed through three rounds of nested PCR with primers (Table S4) according to protocols modified from ARM-PCR. TCRdb's own reprocessing of the public reads used fastp at Q25 and MiXCR and kept productive beta chains. Entries that share a CDR3 protein sequence are merged under the most common genes and DNA. For this sample there are 120,000 or so distinct CDR3 sequences; roughly 64% appear just once. Roughly 13% of the sample is in the top ten clones. The source material was lung tumor tissue. The receptors stem from a man younger than 40 with non-small cell lung cancer.

About this clonotype: A much larger clone sits a single nucleotide away, making a read error possible. The chain carries TRBV6-5 and TRBJ2-7; TRBD2 matches at 7 bases. Germline CDR1 is MNHEY and CDR2 is SVGAGI. The CDR3 sequence is 14 residues long. V shed 6 bases, J shed 5 bases, and the junction held 10 bases outside the gene matches. CDR3 region: CASSQAGLGHEQYF. The CDR3 DNA is TGTGCCAGCAGCCAAGCGGGATTGGGTCACGAGCAGTACTTC.

This chain links TRBV12-3 or TRBV12-4 with TRBJ2-1; TRBD1 is a possible D gene (7 bases). V lost 2 bases and J 7 bases, leaving 18 bases between the germline ends. CDR3 length: 16 residues. CDR3 region: CASSLLSRGAANEQFF. In nucleotides, the CDR3 is TGTGCCAGCAGTTTACTGAGCAGGGGGGCCGCAAATGAGCAGTTCTTC.

A remark on this clonotype: With a much larger clone just one base away, this may be a read error. This chain links TRBV10-3 with TRBJ2-6, with 7 bases aligning to TRBD2. The CDR3 is 17 amino acids. Germline V gene sequence: CDR1 ENHRY, CDR2 SYGVKD. DNA of the CDR3: TGTGCCGTCAGTTTTGGACTAGACTTCTCTGGGGCCAACGTCCTGACTTTC. This translates into CAVSFGLDFSGANVLTF.

As concerns this clonotype: A read error may be the cause here, since a much bigger clone is one base away. This chain connects TRBV7-8 to TRBJ2-7, with TRBD2 matching over 7 bases. The CDR3 spans 16 residues. The germline CDR1 and CDR2 sequences are SGHVS and FQNEAQ. DNA for the CDR3: TGTGCCAACAGCTCACAAACGGGTACTAGCGTCTACGAGCAGTACTTC. Its translation is CANSSQTGTSVYEQYF.

Remarks on this clonotype: A clone one base away is much larger, so this may be a read error. The J gene is TRBJ1-6, the V gene TRBV6-5, with D maybe TRBD1 (5 bases). The CDR3 totals 17 residues. Trimming took 0 bases from V and 3 from J, leaving 12 bases between them. Germline-derived CDR1 and CDR2 are MNHEY and SVGAGI. CDR3 residues: CASSYSAGSVYNSPLHF. Here the CDR3 DNA reads TGTGCCAGCAGTTACTCCGCAGGGAGTGTCTATAATTCACCCCTCCACTTT.

As regards this clonotype: This may stem from a read error, because a much larger clone lies one nucleotide away. CDR3 sequence: CASGYSMRGGRLNTQYF. The CDR3 nucleotides are TGTGCCAGCGGTTACTCCATGAGGGGGGGCCGGTTAAATACGCAGTATTTT. The chain employs TRBV6-5 and TRBJ2-3; the D gene is possibly TRBD2 (7 bases). CDR3 length: 17 amino acids. Germline CDR1 MNHEY, CDR2 SVGAGI.

The rearrangement joins TRBV6-5 to TRBJ1-6; D may be TRBD1 (5 bases). V dropped 8 bases and J dropped 10 bases, with 15 bases sitting between them. Germline CDR1 MNHEY, CDR2 SVGAGI. There are 13 residues in the CDR3. The CDR3 bases are TGTGCCAGCGCTCAACGCAGGGTCTCACCCCTCCACTTT. Protein sequence: CASAQRRVSPLHF.

For this clonotype: An end of the junction does not agree with germline; a read error may underlie this. This chain joins TRBV24-1 and TRBJ2-3; 7 bases map to TRBD2. Germline assignment: CDR1 KGHDR and CDR2 SFDVKD. The CDR3 is 15 residues long. CDR3 bases: TGTGCCACCAGTGATTTGACTAGCGACACAGATGCGCAGTATTTT. Encoded protein: CATSDLTSDTDAQYF.

In the case of this clonotype: This may be a read error: a much more frequent sequence differs by one nucleotide. The chain couples TRBV5-4 to TRBJ1-1; TRBD1 agrees at 7 bases. V lost 4 bases and J lost 4; bases outside the gene matches: 13. This CDR3 spans 16 amino acids. Per germline, CDR1 SGHNT and CDR2 YYREEE (reference sequence). The CDR3 sequence: CASSHDRAIRGTEAFF. The CDR3 DNA reads as TGTGCCAGCAGCCATGACAGGGCGATTCGTGGCACTGAAGCTTTCTTT.

As to this clonotype: This may stem from a read error, because a much larger clone lies one nucleotide away. The rearrangement joins TRBV5-5 to TRBJ1-1; the D gene is possibly TRBD1 (5 bases). V was pared by 4 bases and J by 9 bases, with 16 bases between. CDR3 length equals 13 residues. CDR1 is SGHKS and CDR2 is YYEKEE in the germline V gene (reference sequence). The CDR3 nucleotides read TGTGCCAGCAGCACGGGGCAGTACTATAAAGCTTTCTTT. This codes for CASSTGQYYKAFF. Combining the CDR3 with reference TRBV5-5 and TRBJ1-1 gives the whole variable domain DAGVTQSPTHLIKTRGQQVTLRCSPISGHKSVSWYQQVLGQGPQFIFQYYEKEERGRGNFPDRFSARQFPNYSSELNVNALLLGDSALYLCASSTGQYYKAFFGQGTRLTVV.

This clonotype was found a few times. The V and J genes are TRBV5-1 and TRBJ1-6; D gene uncertain. Germline V gene data show CDR1 as SGHRS and CDR2 as YFSETQ. This CDR3 comprises 15 residues. The ends were cut back, 0 bases at V and 6 bases at J, with 10 bases in the middle. CDR3 sequence (DNA): TGCGCCAGCAGCTTGGAGGGTGGGTTTAATTCACCCCTCCACTTT. Amino acid sequence: CASSLEGGFNSPLHF.

This clonotype is termed medium-sized. This rearrangement joins TRBV29-1 to TRBJ2-7; D unresolved. Germline V gives CDR1 SQVTM, CDR2 ANQGSEA. V was cut by 6 bases and J by 5 bases, with 8 bases left in between. The CDR3 loop spans 10 amino acids. CDR3 protein: CSVIQHEQYF. The CDR3 nucleotides read TGCAGCGTAATTCAGCACGAGCAGTACTTC.

Regarding this clonotype: The junction departs from germline at one end; a sequencing error may be responsible. The chain links TRBV4-1 to TRBJ2-7; maybe TRBD1 (6 bases). CDR1 and CDR2 from the germline V gene are MGHRA and YSYEKL. The CDR3 has 16 amino acids. In DNA, the CDR3 is TGCGCCAGCAGCCAAGATGAACAGGGAAACACCTACGGGCAGTATTTC. Translated, it gives CASSQDEQGNTYGQYF.

Remarks on this clonotype: It is likely a read error, because the conserved phenylalanine at the end of the CDR3 is missing. CDR3 residues: CASGQGGSGYTS. CDR3 bases: TGTGCCAGCGGTCAGGGCGGAAGTGGCTACACCTCC. The rearrangement joins TRBV11-2 to TRBJ1-2, with D perhaps TRBD1 (5 bases). Germline CDR1 SGHAT, CDR2 FQNNGV. Trimming stripped 8 bases from V and 7 bases from J, with 14 bases between. The CDR3 is 12 residues long.

Comments on this clonotype: A read error may be the cause here, since a much bigger clone is one base away. This chain connects TRBV28 to TRBJ2-5; no clear D gene. Germline CDR1 MDHEN, CDR2 SYDVKM. The CDR3 has 13 residues. Trimming removed 5 bases at V and 5 bases at J, with 12 bases between. The chain's CDR3 is CASSPPNVETQYF. The DNA of the CDR3 is TGTGCCAGCAGTCCGCCAAACGTCGAGACCCAGTACTTC.

The table lists this clonotype with a few counts. The chain employs TRBV12-3 or TRBV12-4 and TRBJ1-1, with TRBD1 matching 12 bases. The length of the CDR3 is 19 residues. J lost 3 bases, V lost 3 bases, and 14 bases had no gene match. The CDR3 DNA is TGTGCCAGCAGTTTGGGTTCATGGGACAGGGGGCTGGTTCACACTGAAGCTTTCTTT. It is translated as CASSLGSWDRGLVHTEAFF.

This clonotype was observed a handful of times. The junction departs from the called germline gene at one end, perhaps through a read error. CDR3 sequence reads: CTSSPGQGTNEQFF. The CDR3 DNA follows: TGTACCAGCAGCCCGGGACAGGGAACCAATGAGCAGTTCTTC. V usage is TRBV11-1 and J usage is TRBJ2-1, with TRBD1 matching over 9 bases. CDR1 and CDR2 (germline): SGHAT, FQDESV (reference sequence). This CDR3 is built from 14 residues. The complete variable domain, with remaining parts taken from reference TRBV11-1 and TRBJ2-1, reads EAEVAQSPRYKITEKSQAVAFWCDPISGHATLYWYRQILGQGPELLVQFQDESVVDDSQLPKDRFSAERLKGVDSTLKIQPAELGDSAMYLCTSSPGQGTNEQFFGPGTRLTVL.

Details on this clonotype: This may be a read error, as it is one base from a much larger clone. The chain carries TRBV6-2 or TRBV6-3 and TRBJ2-1; possible D gene TRBD2, 5 bases. The CDR3 covers 15 residues. Germline CDR1 is MNHEY and CDR2 is SVGEGT. In DNA form, the CDR3 reads TGTGTCAGCAGTTGGGCGGGCGGACGGATGAATGAGCAGTTCTTC. Translating gives CVSSWAGGRMNEQFF.

About this clonotype: A much larger clone lies one base from this, so it may be a read error. The chain has TRBV12-3 or TRBV12-4 and TRBJ1-6; D may be TRBD1 (6 bases). The length of the CDR3 is 17 residues. Trimming shortened V by 5 bases and J by 8 bases, and 22 bases separated the two germline ends. In nucleotides, the CDR3 is TGTGCCAGCAGTGCCCGGGACACCGGAGGTTGGGATTCACCCCTCCACTTT. Protein product: CASSARDTGGWDSPLHF.

The sample holds many counts of this clonotype. The rearrangement links TRBV20-1 to TRBJ2-7; D perhaps matches TRBD2 (6 bases). CDR1 DFQATT and CDR2 SNEGSKA come from the germline V gene (reference sequence). Trimming cost V 6 bases and J 6 bases, with 18 bases left between them. The CDR3 spans 13 residues. The CDR3 region is CSALRLSGGEQYF. CDR3 bases: TGCAGTGCCCTGCGTCTATCCGGGGGCGAGCAGTACTTC.

Remarks on this clonotype: At one of its ends the junction is not consistent with the germline gene, which may arise from a read error. The V call is TRBV11-3, the J call TRBJ2-1; 9 bases match TRBD2. The CDR3 has 15 residues. Germline CDR1 SGHNT, CDR2 YENEEA. The CDR3 here is CASSLEGTSPSEPLF. Here the CDR3 DNA reads TGTGCCAGCAGCTTAGAGGGGACTAGCCCGTCTGAGCCGTTATTC. Variable domain in full (rest from reference TRBV11-3 and TRBJ2-1): EAGVVQSPRYKIIEKKQPVAFWCNPISGHNTLYWYLQNLGQGPELLIRYENEEAVDDSQLPKDRFSAERLKGVDSTLKIQPAELGDSAVYLCASSLEGTSPSEPLFGPGTRLTVL.

This clonotype was seen at least ten times. This sequence joins TRBV10-1 and TRBJ2-3; TRBD1 matches at 9 bases. V dropped 6 bases and J dropped 0; count of bases not matched to a gene: 4. The CDR3 is made up of 15 amino acids. Germline CDR1 reads WNHNN; CDR2 reads SYGVQD (reference sequence). The CDR3 here is CASSQGQGSTDTQYF. CDR3 nucleotide sequence: TGCGCCAGCAGCCAGGGACAGGGCAGCACAGATACGCAGTATTTT.

This clonotype was seen many times. The chain recombines TRBV20-1 with TRBJ2-3; 9 nucleotides match TRBD2. Germline V lookup: CDR1 DFQATT, CDR2 SNEGSKA (reference sequence). The ends lost 6 bases at V and 4 bases at J; junction bases unmatched: 5. CDR3 length: 13 residues. This chain's CDR3 is CSARSGSADTQYF. CDR3 nucleotide sequence: TGCAGTGCCCGTAGCGGGAGCGCAGATACGCAGTATTTT.

By sample share, this clonotype is large. The V gene is TRBV20-1, the J gene TRBJ2-7; D is perhaps TRBD1 (6 bases). The CDR3 sequence is 15 residues long. Germline V gene sequence: CDR1 DFQATT, CDR2 SNEGSKA (reference sequence). The V gene lost 5 bases and the J gene lost 3 bases, with 20 bases spanning the gap. The CDR3 region is CSALRHEQGHYEQYF. DNA of the CDR3: TGCAGTGCTCTACGACATGAGCAGGGGCACTACGAGCAGTACTTC.

In this sample, this clonotype turned up many times. This chain uses TRBV5-6 with TRBJ2-5; D is perhaps TRBD1 or TRBD2 (5 bases each). Trimming stripped 0 bases from V and 3 bases from J, with 9 bases between. Germline CDR1 is SGHDT and CDR2 is YYEEEE. This CDR3 has 14 amino acids. The CDR3 loop reads CASSLVLGEETQYF. The CDR3 region has the DNA TGTGCCAGCAGCTTGGTGTTGGGGGAAGAGACCCAGTACTTC. Combining the CDR3 with reference TRBV5-6 and TRBJ2-5 gives the whole variable domain DAGVTQSPTHLIKTRGQQVTLRCSPKSGHDTVSWYQQALGQGPQFIFQYYEEEERQRGNFPDRFSGHQFPNYSSELNVNALLLGDSALYLCASSLVLGEETQYFGPGTRLLVL.

The chain recombines TRBV24-1 with TRBJ2-5; 7 bases are shared with TRBD2. The V gene's germline CDR1 is KGHDR and CDR2 SFDVKD. Trimming removed 9 bases from V and 2 bases from J; junction bases left unmatched: 5. The CDR3 is made up of 13 amino acids. CDR3 residues: CATSSGSQETQYF. DNA of the CDR3: TGTGCCACCTCTAGCGGTTCTCAAGAGACCCAGTACTTC.

This clonotype was seen a few times. The J gene is TRBJ2-1, the V gene TRBV24-1, with 8 positions matching TRBD2. Germline-derived CDR1 and CDR2 are KGHDR and SFDVKD. The V and J ends lost 7 bases and 0 bases, in that order; junction bases with no gene match: 10. The CDR3 contains 17 residues. Here the CDR3 DNA reads TGTGCCACCAGAGAAACTAGCGGCCTCCACTCCTACAATGAGCAGTTCTTC. This encodes CATRETSGLHSYNEQFF.

The V call is TRBV6-2 or TRBV6-3, the J call TRBJ2-7; D remains unclear. Trimming shortened V by 9 bases and J by 1 base, and 16 bases separated the two germline ends. CDR3 length: 14 amino acids. Germline V gives CDR1 MNHEY, CDR2 SVGEGT. Here the CDR3 DNA reads TGTGCCAGTCCGCAGAGGTGTGGGTCCTACGAGCAGTACTTC. It yields the protein CASPQRCGSYEQYF.

Regarding this clonotype: Without the conserved terminal phenylalanine or tryptophan, this CDR3 likely stems from a read error. The chain combines TRBV20-1 with TRBJ2-3, with D possibly being TRBD2 (6 bases). CDR1 and CDR2 (germline): DFQATT, SNEGSKA (reference sequence). Trimming pared 3 bases from V and 4 bases from J, leaving 8 bases between. The CDR3 has 12 residues. DNA of the CDR3: TGCAGTGCTAGCGGGACTTCAGATACGCAGTATTAC. Protein product: CSASGTSDTQYY.

In regard to this clonotype: One end of the junction fails to match germline, which may point to a read error. V is TRBV29-1 and J is TRBJ2-5; D possibly corresponds to TRBD2 (5 bases). The length of the CDR3 is 10 residues. Germline V gene data show CDR1 as SQVTM and CDR2 as ANQGSEA. CDR3 coding DNA: TGCAGCATCTGGTGGGAGACCCAGTGCTTC. Translating it yields CSIWWETQCF.